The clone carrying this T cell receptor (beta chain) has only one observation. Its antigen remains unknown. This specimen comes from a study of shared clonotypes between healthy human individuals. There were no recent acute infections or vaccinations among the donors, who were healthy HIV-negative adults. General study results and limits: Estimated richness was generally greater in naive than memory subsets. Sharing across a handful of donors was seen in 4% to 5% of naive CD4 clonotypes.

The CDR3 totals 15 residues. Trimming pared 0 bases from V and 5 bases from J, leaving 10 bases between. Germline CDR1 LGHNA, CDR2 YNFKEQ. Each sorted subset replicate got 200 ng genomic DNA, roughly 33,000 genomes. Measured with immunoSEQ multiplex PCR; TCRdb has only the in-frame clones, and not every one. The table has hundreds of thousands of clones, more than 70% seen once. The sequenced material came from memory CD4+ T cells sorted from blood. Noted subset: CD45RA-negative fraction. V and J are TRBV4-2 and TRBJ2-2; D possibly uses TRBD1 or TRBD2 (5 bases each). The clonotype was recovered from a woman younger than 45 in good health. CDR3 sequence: CASSQDGGGTGELFF. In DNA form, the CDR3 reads TGTGCCAGCAGCCAAGACGGTGGGGGAACCGGGGAGCTGTTTTTT.